The source of this TCR beta chain is a study of T cells in Graves' hyperthyroidism and ophthalmopathy. This clonotype was counted between two and nine times. V dropped 1 base and J dropped 0 bases, with 16 bases sitting between them. This CDR3 has 18 amino acids. Germline V gives CDR1 LGHNT, CDR2 FRNRAP. TCR beta CDR3 regions were amplified from RNA. The HTBI primer set drove a first-round RT-PCR of the TCR CDR3. TCRdb re-called the multiplex PCR reads with MiXCR, one entry per CDR3 protein. The table includes about 350,000 distinct CDR3 sequences, 15% to 20% detected once. The rearrangement joins TRBV12-5 to TRBJ1-3, with D unresolved. This receptor was obtained from a woman aged 40 to 50 with Graves' ophthalmopathy. The sequenced material came from blood. The CDR3 sequence: CASGLAPGDLYSGNTIYF. CDR3 nucleotides: TGTGCTAGTGGTTTGGCCCCGGGAGACCTATACTCTGGAAACACCATATATTTT.